These T cell receptor beta chains were read from a single sample in a study of T cells in Graves' hyperthyroidism and ophthalmopathy. TCRdb itself ran the multiplex PCR reads through MiXCR, one entry per CDR3 protein. The sample holds some 460,000 distinct CDR3 sequences, 15% to 19% seen once. The sequenced sample consisted of blood. The source of these receptors is a woman younger than 35 with Graves' hyperthyroidism. The CDR3 runs from the conserved cysteine through the conserved F or W. The D gene is left open where the match is weak. Not all rows give a size; the values are once, few, many and, for expanded clones, a class.

clone size	V gene	D gene	J gene	CDR3 DNA	CDR3 protein
many	TRBV2	.	TRBJ1-5	TGTGCCAGCAGTGAAATGGTAACTGGGAGTAATAGCAATCAGCCCCAGCATTTT	CASSEMVTGSNSNQPQHF
.	TRBV4-3	.	TRBJ1-6	TGCGCCAGCAGCCAAGAAGGAATCTCCTATAATTCACCCCTCCACTTT	CASSQEGISYNSPLHF
many	TRBV4-1	.	TRBJ2-7	TGCGCCAGCAGCCAAGTAGGGGGAGCTTGGGAGCAGTACTTC	CASSQVGGAWEQYF
.	TRBV29-1	.	TRBJ2-7	TGCAGCGCCCGGGACTGGATGGCCTACGAGCAGTACTTC	CSARDWMAYEQYF
few	TRBV4-1	.	TRBJ1-2	TGCGCCAGCAGCCCCTCGAGAGTGAAAGATGGCTACACCTTC	CASSPSRVKDGYTF
many	TRBV3-1	.	TRBJ2-1	TGTGCCAGCAGCCAAGGTGGGACAAGAAACAATGAGCAGTTCTTC	CASSQGGTRNNEQFF
many	TRBV5-6	.	TRBJ1-2	TGTGCCAGCAGCTTCCAGGCCGGATACTATGGCTACACCTTC	CASSFQAGYYGYTF
few	TRBV29-1	.	TRBJ2-1	TGCAGCGTTGAAGACCCCGACAGATCGTCCTACAATGAGCAGTTCTTC	CSVEDPDRSSYNEQFF
many	TRBV3-1	TRBD1	TRBJ1-1	TGTGCCAGCAGCCGCATAGGACAGGGTCCTGAAGCTTTCTTT	CASSRIGQGPEAFF
.	TRBV7-9	.	TRBJ1-2	TGTGCCAGCAGCTCACCGAAGATGGGGGGAGATGTCTATGGCTACACCTTC	CASSSPKMGGDVYGYTF
few	TRBV9	TRBD2	TRBJ2-1	TGTGCCAGCAGCTATCAACTCCGGGAGGGCCGTAGCAATGAGCAGTTCTTC	CASSYQLREGRSNEQFF
.	TRBV7-2	.	TRBJ1-3	TGTGCCAGCAGCTCCCCGGCGAACACCATATATTTT	CASSSPANTIYF
many	TRBV6-5	.	TRBJ1-3	TGTGCCAGCAGTTACAATGAGGCTGGAAACACCATATATTTT	CASSYNEAGNTIYF
.	TRBV3-1	.	TRBJ1-2	TGTGCCAGCAGCCAAGGCCAGGGGTCGGGATCGCCTGGCTACACCTTC	CASSQGQGSGSPGYTF
many	TRBV28	TRBD2	TRBJ2-1	TGTGCCAGCAGCTCGCCGGGACTAGCGGGCAATGAGCAGTTCTTC	CASSSPGLAGNEQFF
many	TRBV11-2	.	TRBJ2-1	TGTGCCAGCAGCTTCCCGCGGATTAACGACAATGAGCAGTTCTTC	CASSFPRINDNEQFF
few	TRBV19	TRBD2	TRBJ2-2	TGTGCCAGTAAAATAGGGAGGGCCGTCGGGGAGCTGTTTTTT	CASKIGRAVGELFF
many	TRBV5-1	TRBD2	TRBJ2-1	TGCGCCAGCAGGGGGGGACTAGGGGGCTACAATGAGCAGTTCTTC	CASRGGLGGYNEQFF
.	TRBV6-6	.	TRBJ1-1	TGTGCCAGCAGTTACGCGAGGAACACTGAAGCTTTCTTT	CASSYARNTEAFF
many	TRBV28	.	TRBJ1-2	TGTGCCAGCAGCCGACCCAACTATGGCTACACCTTC	CASSRPNYGYTF
few	TRBV5-4	TRBD2	TRBJ2-1	TGTGCCAGCAGCTTGGTAGCTAGCGGTTACAATGAGCAGTTCTTC	CASSLVASGYNEQFF
many	TRBV2	TRBD2	TRBJ2-2	TGTGCCAGCAGGCTGGACAGGCCGGGACTAGCGGTTCTAAAGGGCACCGGGGAGCTGTTTTTT	CASRLDRPGLAVLKGTGELFF
many	TRBV12-3/TRBV12-4	TRBD2	TRBJ2-3	TGTGCCAGCAGTTTAGGGGTAGCGGGGGCAGGAGATACGCAGTATTTT	CASSLGVAGAGDTQYF
many	TRBV7-8	.	TRBJ2-3	TGTGCCAGCAGCTCGGGACACGGCACAGATACGCAGTATTTT	CASSSGHGTDTQYF
many	TRBV27	.	TRBJ1-1	TGTGCCAGCGGCTGGACAGTTATGAACACTGAAGCTTTCTTT	CASGWTVMNTEAFF
few	TRBV2	TRBD2	TRBJ2-1	TGTGCCAGTATATCGATAGCGGGTTACACAGAAGATGAGCAGTTCTTC	CASISIAGYTEDEQFF
many	TRBV28	TRBD1	TRBJ2-5	TGTGCCAGCAGTTTAATTGACAGGGGGCAAGCAGAGACCCAGTACTTC	CASSLIDRGQAETQYF